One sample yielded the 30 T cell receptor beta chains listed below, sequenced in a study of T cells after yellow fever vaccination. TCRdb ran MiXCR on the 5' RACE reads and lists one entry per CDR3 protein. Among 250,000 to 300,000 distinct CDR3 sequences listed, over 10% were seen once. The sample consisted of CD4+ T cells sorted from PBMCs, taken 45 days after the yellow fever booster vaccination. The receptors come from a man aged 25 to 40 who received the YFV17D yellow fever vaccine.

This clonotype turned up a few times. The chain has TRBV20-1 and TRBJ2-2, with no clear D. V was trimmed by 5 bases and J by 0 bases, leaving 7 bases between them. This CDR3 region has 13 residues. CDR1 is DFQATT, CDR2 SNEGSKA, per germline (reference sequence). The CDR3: CSARPANTGELFF. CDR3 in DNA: TGCAGTGCTCGGCCAGCGAACACCGGGGAGCTGTTTTTT.

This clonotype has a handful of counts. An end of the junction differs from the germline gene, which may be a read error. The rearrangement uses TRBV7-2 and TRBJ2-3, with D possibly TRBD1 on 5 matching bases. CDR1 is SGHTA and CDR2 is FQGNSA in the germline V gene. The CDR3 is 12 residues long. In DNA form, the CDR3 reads TGTGCCAGCAGCCTAAGCAGGGCCAAGACGGATTTT. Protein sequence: CASSLSRAKTDF. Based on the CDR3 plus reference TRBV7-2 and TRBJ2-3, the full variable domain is GAGVSQSPSNKVTEKGKDVELRCDPISGHTALYWYRQSLGQGLEFLIYFQGNSAPDKSGLPSDRFSAERTGGSVSTLTIQRTQQEDSAVYLCASSLSRAKTDFGPGTRLTVL.

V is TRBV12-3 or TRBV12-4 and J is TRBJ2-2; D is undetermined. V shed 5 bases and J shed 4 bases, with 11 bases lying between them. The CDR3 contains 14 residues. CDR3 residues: CASSPLGITGELFF. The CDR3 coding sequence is TGTGCCAGCAGTCCTCTAGGGATCACCGGGGAGCTGTTTTTT.

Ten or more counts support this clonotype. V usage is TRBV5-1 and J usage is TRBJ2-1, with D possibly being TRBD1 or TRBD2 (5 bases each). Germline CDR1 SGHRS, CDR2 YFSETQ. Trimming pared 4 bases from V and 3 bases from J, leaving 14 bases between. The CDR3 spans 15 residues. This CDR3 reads CASSPDIGGYNEQFF. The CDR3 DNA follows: TGCGCCAGCAGCCCGGACATCGGAGGCTACAATGAGCAGTTCTTC.

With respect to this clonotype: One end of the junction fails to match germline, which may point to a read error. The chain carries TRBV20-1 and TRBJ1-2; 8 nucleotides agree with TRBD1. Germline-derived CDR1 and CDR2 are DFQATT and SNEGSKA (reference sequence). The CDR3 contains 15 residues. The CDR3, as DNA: TGCAGTACTAGTTCGCGGCAGGGGGCGGGCTATGGCTACACCTTC. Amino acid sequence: CSTSSRQGAGYGYTF.

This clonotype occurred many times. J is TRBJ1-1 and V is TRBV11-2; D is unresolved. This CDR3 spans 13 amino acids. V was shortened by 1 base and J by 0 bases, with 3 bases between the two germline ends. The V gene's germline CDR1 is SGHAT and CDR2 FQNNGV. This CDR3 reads CASSLVMNTEAFF. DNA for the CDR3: TGTGCCAGCAGCTTAGTCATGAACACTGAAGCTTTCTTT.

The CDR3 DNA is TGCAGCGTTGAGAGGGGCCCGGGGGAGACCCAGTACTTC. It yields the protein CSVERGPGETQYF. The chain has TRBV29-1 and TRBJ2-5; D may match TRBD1 or TRBD2 (5 bases each). The CDR3 contains 13 residues. V was pared by 3 bases and J by 5 bases, with 13 bases between. Germline V gene data show CDR1 as SQVTM and CDR2 as ANQGSEA.

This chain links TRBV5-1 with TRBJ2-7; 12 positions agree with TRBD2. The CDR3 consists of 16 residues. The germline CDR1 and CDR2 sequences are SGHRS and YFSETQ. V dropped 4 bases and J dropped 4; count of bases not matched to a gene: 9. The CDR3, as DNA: TGCGCCAGCAGCACTACGACTAGCGGGAGAAAGTACGAGCAGTACTTC. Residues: CASSTTTSGRKYEQYF.

The CDR3 nucleotides read TGTGCCAGCAGTCTTACTGACAGGGGGTATGGCTACACCTTC. Encoded protein: CASSLTDRGYGYTF. V is TRBV12-3 or TRBV12-4 and J is TRBJ1-2; TRBD1 matches 9 bases. The CDR3 is 14 residues long. J lost 5 bases, V lost 5 bases, and 6 bases had no gene match.

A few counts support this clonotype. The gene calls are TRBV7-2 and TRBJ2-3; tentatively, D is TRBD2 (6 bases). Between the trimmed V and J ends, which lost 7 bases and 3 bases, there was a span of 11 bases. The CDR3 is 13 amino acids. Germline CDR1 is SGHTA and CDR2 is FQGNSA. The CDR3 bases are TGTGCCAGCAACGGCGGGATTACAGATACGCAGTATTTT. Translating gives CASNGGITDTQYF. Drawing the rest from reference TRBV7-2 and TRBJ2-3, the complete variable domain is GAGVSQSPSNKVTEKGKDVELRCDPISGHTALYWYRQSLGQGLEFLIYFQGNSAPDKSGLPSDRFSAERTGGSVSTLTIQRTQQEDSAVYLCASNGGITDTQYFGPGTRLTVL.

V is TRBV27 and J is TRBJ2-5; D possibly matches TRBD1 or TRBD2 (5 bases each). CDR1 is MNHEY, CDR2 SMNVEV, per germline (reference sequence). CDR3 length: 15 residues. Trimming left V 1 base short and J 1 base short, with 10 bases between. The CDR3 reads CASSLFTGTQETQYF. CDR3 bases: TGTGCCAGCAGTTTATTCACCGGGACCCAAGAGACCCAGTACTTC.

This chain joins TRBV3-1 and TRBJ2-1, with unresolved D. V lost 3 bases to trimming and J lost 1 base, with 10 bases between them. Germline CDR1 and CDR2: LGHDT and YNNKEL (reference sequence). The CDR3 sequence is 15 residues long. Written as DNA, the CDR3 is TGTGCCAGCAGCCAGGAAGTAGGGTCCTACAATGAGCAGTTCTTC. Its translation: CASSQEVGSYNEQFF.

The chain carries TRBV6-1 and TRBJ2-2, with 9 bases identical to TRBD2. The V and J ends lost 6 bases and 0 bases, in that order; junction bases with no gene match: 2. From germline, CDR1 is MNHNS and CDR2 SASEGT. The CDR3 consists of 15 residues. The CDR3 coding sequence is TGTGCCAGCAGGCCTAGCGGGGCGAACACCGGGGAGCTGTTTTTT. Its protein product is CASRPSGANTGELFF.

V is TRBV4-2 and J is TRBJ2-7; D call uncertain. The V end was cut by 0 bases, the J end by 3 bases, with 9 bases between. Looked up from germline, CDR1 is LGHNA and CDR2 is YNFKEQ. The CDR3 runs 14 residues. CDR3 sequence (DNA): TGTGCCAGCAGCCAAGATAGGAAGGGCTACGAGCAGTACTTC. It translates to CASSQDRKGYEQYF.

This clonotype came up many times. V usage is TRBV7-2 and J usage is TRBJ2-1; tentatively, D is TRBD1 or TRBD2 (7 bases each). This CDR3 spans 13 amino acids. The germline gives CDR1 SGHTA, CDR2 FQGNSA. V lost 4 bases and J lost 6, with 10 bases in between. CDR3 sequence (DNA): TGTGCCAGCAGCTCCAGGGGGGGCAATGAGCAGTTCTTC. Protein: CASSSRGGNEQFF.

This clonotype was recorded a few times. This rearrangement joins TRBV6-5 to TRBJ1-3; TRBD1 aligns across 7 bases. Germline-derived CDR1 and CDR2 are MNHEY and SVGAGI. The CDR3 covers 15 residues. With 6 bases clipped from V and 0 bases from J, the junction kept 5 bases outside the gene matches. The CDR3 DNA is TGTGCCAGCAGCTCCGGGACAGCCTCTGGAAACACCATATATTTT. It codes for CASSSGTASGNTIYF.

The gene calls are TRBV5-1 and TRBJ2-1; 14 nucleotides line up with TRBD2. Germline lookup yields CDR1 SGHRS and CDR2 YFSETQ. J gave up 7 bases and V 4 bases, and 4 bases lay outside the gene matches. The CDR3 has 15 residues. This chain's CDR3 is CASSDGLAGGNEQFF. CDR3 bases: TGCGCCAGCAGCGATGGACTAGCGGGAGGTAATGAGCAGTTCTTC.

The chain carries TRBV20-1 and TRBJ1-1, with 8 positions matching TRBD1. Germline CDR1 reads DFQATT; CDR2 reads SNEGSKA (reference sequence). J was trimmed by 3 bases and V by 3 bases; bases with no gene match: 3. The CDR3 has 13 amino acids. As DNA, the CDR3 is TGCAGTGCTAGGGTACAGGGGGACACTGAAGCTTTCTTT. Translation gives CSARVQGDTEAFF.

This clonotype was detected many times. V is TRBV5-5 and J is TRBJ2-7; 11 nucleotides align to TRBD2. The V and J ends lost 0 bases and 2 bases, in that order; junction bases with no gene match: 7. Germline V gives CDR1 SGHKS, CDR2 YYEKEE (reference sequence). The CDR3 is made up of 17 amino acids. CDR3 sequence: CASSLENLAGGTYEQYF. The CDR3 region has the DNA TGTGCCAGCAGCTTGGAGAACCTAGCGGGAGGAACCTACGAGCAGTACTTC.

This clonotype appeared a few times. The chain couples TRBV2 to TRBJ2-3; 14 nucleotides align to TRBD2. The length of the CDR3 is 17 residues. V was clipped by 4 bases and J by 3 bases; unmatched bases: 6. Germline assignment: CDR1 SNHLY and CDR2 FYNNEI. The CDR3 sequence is CASSGGLAGDGTDTQYF. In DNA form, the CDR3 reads TGTGCCAGCAGTGGGGGACTAGCGGGAGATGGAACAGATACGCAGTATTTT.

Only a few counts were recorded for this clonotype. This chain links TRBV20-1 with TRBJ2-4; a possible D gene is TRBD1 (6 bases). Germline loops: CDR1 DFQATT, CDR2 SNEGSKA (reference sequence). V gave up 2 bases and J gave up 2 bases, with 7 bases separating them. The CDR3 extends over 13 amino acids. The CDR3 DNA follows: TGCAGTGCTAGAACAGGGCCCAAAAACATTCAGTACTTC. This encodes CSARTGPKNIQYF.

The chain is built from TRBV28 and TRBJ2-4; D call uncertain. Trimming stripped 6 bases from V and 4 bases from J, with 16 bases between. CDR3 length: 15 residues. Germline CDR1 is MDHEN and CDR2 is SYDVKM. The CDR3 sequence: CASSRTLTGKNIQYF. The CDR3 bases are TGTGCCAGCAGCCGAACCCTGACTGGTAAAAACATTCAGTACTTC.

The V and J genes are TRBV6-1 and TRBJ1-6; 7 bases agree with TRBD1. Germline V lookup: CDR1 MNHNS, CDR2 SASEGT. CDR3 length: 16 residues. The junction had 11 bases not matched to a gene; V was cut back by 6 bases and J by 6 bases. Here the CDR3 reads CASSPPPTGPNSPLHF. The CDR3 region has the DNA TGTGCCAGCAGCCCACCCCCGACAGGGCCTAATTCACCCCTCCACTTT.

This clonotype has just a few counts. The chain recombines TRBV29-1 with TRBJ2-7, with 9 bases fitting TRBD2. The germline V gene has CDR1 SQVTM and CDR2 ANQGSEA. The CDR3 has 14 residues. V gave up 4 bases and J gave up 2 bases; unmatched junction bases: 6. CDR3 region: CSVGGGGGTYEQYF. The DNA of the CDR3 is TGCAGCGTTGGAGGCGGGGGGGGGACCTACGAGCAGTACTTC.

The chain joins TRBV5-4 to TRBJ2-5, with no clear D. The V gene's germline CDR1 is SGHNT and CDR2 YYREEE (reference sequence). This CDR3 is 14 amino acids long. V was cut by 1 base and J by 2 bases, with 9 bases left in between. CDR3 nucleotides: TGTGCCAGCAGCTTGAAATTAGGGCAAGAGACCCAGTACTTC. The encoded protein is CASSLKLGQETQYF.

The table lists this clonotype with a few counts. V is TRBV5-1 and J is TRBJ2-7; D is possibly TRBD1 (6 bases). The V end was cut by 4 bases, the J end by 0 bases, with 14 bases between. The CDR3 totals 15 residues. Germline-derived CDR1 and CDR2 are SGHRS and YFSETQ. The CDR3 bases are TGCGCCAGCAGCATCACAGGGCTCGGCTCCTACGAGCAGTACTTC. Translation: CASSITGLGSYEQYF. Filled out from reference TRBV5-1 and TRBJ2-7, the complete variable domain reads KAGVTQTPRYLIKTRGQQVTLSCSPISGHRSVSWYQQTPGQGLQFLFEYFSETQRNKGNFPGRFSGRQFSNSRSEMNVSTLELGDSALYLCASSITGLGSYEQYFGPGTRLTVT.

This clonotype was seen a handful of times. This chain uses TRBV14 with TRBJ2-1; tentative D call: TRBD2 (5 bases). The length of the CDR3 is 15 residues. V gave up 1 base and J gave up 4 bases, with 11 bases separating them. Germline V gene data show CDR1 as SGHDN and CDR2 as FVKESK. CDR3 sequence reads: CASSQVGGGYNEQFF. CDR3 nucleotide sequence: TGTGCCAGCAGCCAAGTAGGAGGCGGGTACAATGAGCAGTTCTTC.

DNA of the CDR3: TGCGCCAGCAGCTTGGAGGCGGCAGGCCCAGATACGCAGTATTTT. It codes for CASSLEAAGPDTQYF. The chain combines TRBV5-1 with TRBJ2-3; D not certain. The CDR3 contains 15 residues. Deletions cut 0 bases from V and 4 bases from J, with 12 bases between. CDR1 SGHRS and CDR2 YFSETQ come from the germline V gene.

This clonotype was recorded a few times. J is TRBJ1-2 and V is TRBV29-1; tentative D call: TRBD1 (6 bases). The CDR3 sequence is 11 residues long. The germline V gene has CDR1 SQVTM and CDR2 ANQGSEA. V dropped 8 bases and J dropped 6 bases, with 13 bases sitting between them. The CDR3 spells CSTSEGDGYTF. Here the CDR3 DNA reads TGCAGCACCTCCGAGGGGGATGGCTACACCTTC.

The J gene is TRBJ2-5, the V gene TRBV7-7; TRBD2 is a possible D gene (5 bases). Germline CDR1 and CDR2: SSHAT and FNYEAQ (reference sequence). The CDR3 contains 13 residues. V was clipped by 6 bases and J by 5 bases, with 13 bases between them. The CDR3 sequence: CASSTDSGETQYF. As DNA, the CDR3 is TGTGCCAGCAGTACGGACTCGGGGGAGACCCAGTACTTC.